Listed below are T cell receptor beta chains from one sample, sequenced in a study of molecular identifiers for immune sequencing clone quantification. MiXCR, applied by TCRdb to the PCR reads, yields one record per CDR3 protein. This sample carries approximately 630,000 distinct CDR3 sequences, about 25% of them seen once, and the ten largest clones take roughly 0.83%. Sequenced sample: naive CD8+ T cells from blood, with Jurkat cell RNA spiked in. Receptors originate from a human donor in good health. Some libraries in this study had Jurkat cell RNA spiked in. Both conserved end residues are part of each CDR3. The order of the fields is clone size, V gene, D gene, J gene, CDR3 DNA, CDR3 protein. The D gene is left open where the match is weak. Expanded clones are given a class, and other clones once, few, many or no size at all.

size: .
V: TRBV7-9
D: TRBD1
J: TRBJ1-5
DNA: TGTGCCAGCAGCCCGGGACAGGGGGCGATTGAGCCCCAGCATTTT
CDR3: CASSPGQGAIEPQHF

size: .
V: TRBV10-1
D: .
J: TRBJ1-1
DNA: TGCGCCAGCAGTGGAGGGGCTATCACTGAAGCTTTCTTT
CDR3: CASSGGAITEAFF

size: few
V: TRBV10-3
D: .
J: TRBJ2-1
DNA: TGTGCCATCAGTGAGATCTCCTACAATGAGCAGTTCTTC
CDR3: CAISEISYNEQFF

size: .
V: TRBV9
D: .
J: TRBJ2-7
DNA: TGTGCCAGCAGCGTAGAGGGCTTAACGGACGAGCAGTACTTC
CDR3: CASSVEGLTDEQYF

size: .
V: TRBV4-1
D: TRBD2
J: TRBJ2-1
DNA: TGCGCCAGCAGCCTACATATAGCGGGGGGCTTCAATGAGCAGTTCTTC
CDR3: CASSLHIAGGFNEQFF

size: few
V: TRBV5-3
D: .
J: TRBJ2-4
DNA: TGTGCCAGAAGCTTACCGCCGACGGGGGGCATCAACATTCAGTACTTC
CDR3: CARSLPPTGGINIQYF

size: many
V: TRBV28
D: TRBD2
J: TRBJ2-1
DNA: TGTGCCAGCAGTCCCCGGCTAGCGGACTACAATGAGCAGTTCTTC
CDR3: CASSPRLADYNEQFF

size: .
V: TRBV19
D: .
J: TRBJ1-1
DNA: TGTGCCAGTACCTCCGGACCCCGCCCCGACACTGAAGCTTTCTTT
CDR3: CASTSGPRPDTEAFF

size: many
V: TRBV20-1
D: .
J: TRBJ2-7
DNA: TGCAGTGCCAGGGACGTGGGGGAGCAGTACTTC
CDR3: CSARDVGEQYF

size: .
V: TRBV13
D: TRBD1
J: TRBJ1-1
DNA: TGTGCCAGCAGCTTTTTCGGACAGGGCACTGAAGCTTTCTTT
CDR3: CASSFFGQGTEAFF

size: .
V: TRBV9
D: .
J: TRBJ2-5
DNA: TGTGCCAGCAGCGTAGACGGGCGGGACCAAGAGACCCAGTACTTC
CDR3: CASSVDGRDQETQYF

size: few
V: TRBV7-6
D: .
J: TRBJ1-1
DNA: TGTGCCAGCAGCTACGGACAGATGTACACTGAAGCTTTCTTT
CDR3: CASSYGQMYTEAFF

size: many
V: TRBV5-1
D: .
J: TRBJ2-3
DNA: TGCGCCAGCCCTACTGCGAGCACAGATACGCAGTATTTT
CDR3: CASPTASTDTQYF

size: .
V: TRBV6-2/TRBV6-3
D: .
J: TRBJ2-7
DNA: TGTGCCAGCAGCGGGACATTATCGCCCTACGAGCAGTACTTC
CDR3: CASSGTLSPYEQYF

size: .
V: TRBV6-2/TRBV6-3
D: .
J: TRBJ1-2
DNA: TGTGCCAGCAAACCTATCTCCGGGGCCACGCGCTATGGCTACACCTTC
CDR3: CASKPISGATRYGYTF

size: .
V: TRBV27
D: .
J: TRBJ2-7
DNA: TGTGCCAGCAGTTTGATGGGGGGCCCCTACGAGCAGTACTTC
CDR3: CASSLMGGPYEQYF

size: .
V: TRBV9
D: .
J: TRBJ2-3
DNA: TGTGCCAGCAGCCAAGGTTTAGCGGCAGATACGCAGTATTTT
CDR3: CASSQGLAADTQYF

size: .
V: TRBV12-3/TRBV12-4
D: TRBD1
J: TRBJ1-5
DNA: TGTGCCAGCAGTGAGGGGGCTGATAGCAATCAGCCCCAGCATTTT
CDR3: CASSEGADSNQPQHF

size: many
V: TRBV4-2
D: .
J: TRBJ2-7
DNA: TGTGCCAGCAGCCGAGAACAGGGGGGGTTGTACGAGCAGTACTTC
CDR3: CASSREQGGLYEQYF

size: .
V: TRBV9
D: .
J: TRBJ2-7
DNA: TGTGCCAGCAGCGTAGCGCCAGACAGTACCTACGAGCAGTACTTC
CDR3: CASSVAPDSTYEQYF

size: .
V: TRBV12-3/TRBV12-4
D: .
J: TRBJ1-5
DNA: TGTGCCAGCAGTTTAGCCGGTTGGGCCCAGCCCCAGCATTTT
CDR3: CASSLAGWAQPQHF

size: many
V: TRBV4-1
D: .
J: TRBJ1-1
DNA: TGCGCCAGCAGCCAAGAAGTGTACACTGAAGCTTTCTTT
CDR3: CASSQEVYTEAFF

size: .
V: TRBV19
D: .
J: TRBJ2-1
DNA: TGTACCAGTAGTAAAGGGTGGTTTGAGTTCTTC
CDR3: CTSSKGWFEFF

size: .
V: TRBV6-5
D: .
J: TRBJ2-7
DNA: TGTGCCAGCAGTTACTCACCCTACCGACAGGACCCGACGGACTACGAGCAGTACTTC
CDR3: CASSYSPYRQDPTDYEQYF

size: few
V: TRBV19
D: .
J: TRBJ2-1
DNA: TGTGCCAGTAGTCCCTATCTCCTAGCTTCGTCCGATGAGCAGTTCTTC
CDR3: CASSPYLLASSDEQFF

size: many
V: TRBV2
D: .
J: TRBJ1-1
DNA: TGTGCCGTCCAGGCCGCTTTCTTT
CDR3: CAVQAAFF

size: .
V: TRBV9
D: .
J: TRBJ1-5
DNA: TGTGCCAGCAGTGCTGACGGGATCAATCAGCCCCAGCATTTT
CDR3: CASSADGINQPQHF

size: .
V: TRBV13
D: .
J: TRBJ1-1
DNA: TGTGCCAGCAGCTTAGGAGGGCCGGGTGAAGCTTCCTTT
CDR3: CASSLGGPGEASF

size: .
V: TRBV10-3
D: .
J: TRBJ1-1
DNA: TGTGCCATCAGTGAGCCCGACGGGTTGTGGGTTTTCTTT
CDR3: CAISEPDGLWVFF

size: many
V: TRBV11-2
D: .
J: TRBJ1-1
DNA: TGTGCCAGCAGCCGGGACGTAGCTTTCTTT
CDR3: CASSRDVAFF

size: few
V: TRBV27
D: TRBD2
J: TRBJ2-6
DNA: TGTGCCAGCAGTACCCTAGCGGGAGGGCCCGTTGGGGCCAACGTCCTGACTTTC
CDR3: CASSTLAGGPVGANVLTF

size: many
V: TRBV30
D: .
J: TRBJ2-5
DNA: TGTGCCTGGGACCCACTGGGGCTAAAGACCCAGTACTTC
CDR3: CAWDPLGLKTQYF

size: .
V: TRBV5-3
D: .
J: TRBJ2-3
DNA: TGTGCCAGCAGCTGGCAGGGTCACTGGGGCACAGATACGCAGTATTTT
CDR3: CASSWQGHWGTDTQYF

size: .
V: TRBV30
D: TRBD2
J: TRBJ2-7
DNA: TGTGCCTGGAGTGCGGCGGGAGCGTTCGCCTACGAGCAGTACTTC
CDR3: CAWSAAGAFAYEQYF

size: .
V: TRBV21-1
D: .
J: TRBJ1-2
DNA: TGTGCCAGCAGACATAACAGGGGAAGTTATGGCTACACCTTC
CDR3: CASRHNRGSYGYTF

size: .
V: TRBV4-1
D: .
J: TRBJ2-7
DNA: TGTGCCCACAGCCAAGATTTTAGTGGTTGGGCCTCCGCGCAGTACTTC
CDR3: CAHSQDFSGWASAQYF

size: few
V: TRBV14
D: .
J: TRBJ2-3
DNA: TGTGCCAGCAGCGAGTGGGACCCTGGGTCGGATACGCAGTATTTT
CDR3: CASSEWDPGSDTQYF

size: many
V: TRBV7-9
D: TRBD1
J: TRBJ2-4
DNA: TGTGCCAGCAGCTTCAGCACAGGGGGAGCCAAAAACATTCAGTACTTC
CDR3: CASSFSTGGAKNIQYF

size: few
V: TRBV19
D: TRBD2
J: TRBJ2-3
DNA: TGTGCCAGTAGTATCCGTAGGGCTAGCGGGGTTTCAGATACGCAGTATTTT
CDR3: CASSIRRASGVSDTQYF

size: .
V: TRBV28
D: .
J: TRBJ2-7
DNA: TGTGCCAGCGGACTACCGGGGGACGACGAGCAGTACTTC
CDR3: CASGLPGDDEQYF

size: few
V: TRBV24-1
D: .
J: TRBJ2-5
DNA: TGTGCCACCAGTGGGGGGCGGGGAGAGACCCAGTACTTC
CDR3: CATSGGRGETQYF

size: .
V: TRBV27
D: TRBD1
J: TRBJ1-2
DNA: TGTGCCAGCACCTCAAGACAGGGAGGCTATGGCTACACCTTC
CDR3: CASTSRQGGYGYTF

size: few
V: TRBV5-6
D: TRBD2
J: TRBJ2-5
DNA: TGTGCCAGCAGCCCAGGGACTAAAGAGACCCAGTACTTC
CDR3: CASSPGTKETQYF

size: few
V: TRBV20-1
D: .
J: TRBJ2-5
DNA: TGCAGTGCTCGAGGGACTCCATTCACAGAGACCCAGTACTTC
CDR3: CSARGTPFTETQYF

size: .
V: TRBV7-2
D: .
J: TRBJ2-1
DNA: TGTGCCAGCAGCTATGAGACTAGTTTAGGCAATGAGCAGTTCTTC
CDR3: CASSYETSLGNEQFF

size: many
V: TRBV6-2/TRBV6-3
D: .
J: TRBJ1-1
DNA: TGTGCCAGCAAAGATGCTCAGAACACTGAAGCTTTCTTT
CDR3: CASKDAQNTEAFF

size: .
V: TRBV6-1
D: TRBD1
J: TRBJ2-5
DNA: TGTGCCAGCAGTGACTCGACAGGGGGTCCCCAAGAGACCCAGTACTTC
CDR3: CASSDSTGGPQETQYF

size: .
V: TRBV9
D: TRBD2
J: TRBJ2-3
DNA: TGTGCCAGCAGCGTAGGCCCTCCGACTAGCGGAGGCACAGATACGCAGTATTTT
CDR3: CASSVGPPTSGGTDTQYF

size: .
V: TRBV13
D: TRBD1
J: TRBJ2-3
DNA: TGTGCCAGCAGCCCCGGGACAGGGGGCACCACAGATACGCAGTATTTT
CDR3: CASSPGTGGTTDTQYF

size: .
V: TRBV7-9
D: TRBD1
J: TRBJ2-7
DNA: TGTGCCAGCAGCGCCGCCCGGACAGGGATAGCCTCCTACGCGCAGTACTTC
CDR3: CASSAARTGIASYAQYF

size: many
V: TRBV29-1
D: .
J: TRBJ2-3
DNA: TGCAGCGTTGAAGATTTATGGGGCTTAATCCCGGATACGCAGTATTTT
CDR3: CSVEDLWGLIPDTQYF

size: many
V: TRBV28
D: TRBD2
J: TRBJ2-5
DNA: TGTGCCAGCAGTTTCGGGGGGGGCTCACAAGAGACCCAGTACTTC
CDR3: CASSFGGGSQETQYF

size: .
V: TRBV11-2
D: .
J: TRBJ2-5
DNA: TGTGCCAGCAGCTTAGGTGGGGAAACGCGAGAGACCCAGTACTTC
CDR3: CASSLGGETRETQYF

size: few
V: TRBV5-4
D: .
J: TRBJ2-7
DNA: TGTGCCAGCAGCCCACACCCTACCTCCTACGAGCAGTACTTC
CDR3: CASSPHPTSYEQYF

size: .
V: TRBV30
D: .
J: TRBJ2-5
DNA: TGTGCCTGGAGTGTACGGGAGACCCAGTACTTC
CDR3: CAWSVRETQYF